The 22 T cell receptor beta chains given below trace back to one sample, sequenced in a study of blood T cell repertoires in COVID-19. The method was immunoSEQ multiplex PCR; TCRdb's version includes in-frame clones alone and lacks a portion of them. This repertoire shows 350,000 or so clones, about nine tenths found once; its top ten account for less than 5%. The sequencing sample was made of peripheral blood. The source is a woman aged 55-69 years with COVID-19, enrolled during active disease.

This chain uses TRBV5-1 with TRBJ1-2, with a weak D call TRBD1 (5 bases). The CDR3 has 13 residues. Trimming stripped 5 bases from V and 4 bases from J, with 12 bases between. Germline values: CDR1 SGHRS, CDR2 YFSETQ. Here the CDR3 reads CASRDNEIYGYTF. The CDR3 DNA is TGCGCCAGCAGGGACAACGAAATCTATGGCTACACCTTC.

The rearrangement links TRBV5-1 to TRBJ1-3; D is unresolved. The ends were cut back, 1 base at V and 2 bases at J, with 10 bases in the middle. Germline V CDR1 and CDR2: SGHRS, YFSETQ. The CDR3 has 15 residues. CDR3 region: CASSLTVPPGNTIYF. CDR3 in DNA: TGCGCCAGCAGCTTGACAGTTCCCCCTGGAAACACCATATATTTT.

The chain joins TRBV28 to TRBJ1-4; D is perhaps TRBD1 (5 bases). Germline V gene sequence: CDR1 MDHEN, CDR2 SYDVKM. The V gene lost 4 bases and the J gene lost 0 bases, with 12 bases spanning the gap. CDR3 length equals 16 residues. CDR3: CASSYLGTATNEKLFF. The CDR3 DNA sequence: TGTGCCAGCAGTTACCTGGGGACTGCAACTAATGAAAAACTGTTTTTT.

The chain is built from TRBV6-1 and TRBJ1-5; D possibly corresponds to TRBD1 (5 bases). CDR3 length equals 15 residues. Trimming cost V 1 base and J 5 bases, with 12 bases left between them. Germline assignment: CDR1 MNHNS and CDR2 SASEGT. The DNA of the CDR3 is TGTGCCAGCAGTGAAGGGGCAGGGTGGTATCAGCCCCAGCATTTT. Translated, it gives CASSEGAGWYQPQHF.

This chain connects TRBV5-1 to TRBJ1-5; 9 bases agree with TRBD1. With 2 bases clipped from V and 6 bases from J, the junction kept 6 bases outside the gene matches. Germline CDR1 reads SGHRS; CDR2 reads YFSETQ. This CDR3 region has 15 residues. Written as DNA, the CDR3 is TGCGCCAGCAGCTTAACAGGGGGCGGAGGTCAGCCCCAGCATTTT. This encodes CASSLTGGGGQPQHF.

The genes are TRBV18 and TRBJ1-2; TRBD1 is a possible D gene (6 bases). Germline CDR1 reads KGHSH; CDR2 reads LQKENI. The V end was cut by 1 base, the J end by 4 bases, with 13 bases between. CDR3 length: 15 residues. The DNA for the CDR3 is TGTGCCAGCTCACCACAACAGGGTCATAGCTATGGCTACACCTTC. Protein product: CASSPQQGHSYGYTF.

J is TRBJ1-2 and V is TRBV12-3 or TRBV12-4; 9 bases are shared with TRBD1. The CDR3 extends over 13 amino acids. Trimming at V came to 6 bases and at J to 8 bases, leaving 7 bases not matched to a gene. In nucleotides, the CDR3 is TGTGCCAGCAGCCCCGGGACAGGGAAAGGCTACACCTTC. Amino acid sequence: CASSPGTGKGYTF.

The chain is built from TRBV19 and TRBJ1-5; weak D call: TRBD1 (5 bases). V shed 7 bases and J shed 2 bases, with 15 bases lying between them. Germline CDR1 reads LNHDA; CDR2 reads SQIVND (reference sequence). This CDR3 is 15 amino acids long. The CDR3, as DNA: TGTGCCAGTATTGAGACAGCGTCCGGCAATCAGCCCCAGCATTTT. It codes for CASIETASGNQPQHF.

The chain is built from TRBV9 and TRBJ2-2; tentative D call: TRBD2 (7 bases). There are 15 residues in the CDR3. The germline V gene has CDR1 SGDLS and CDR2 YYNGEE. Deletions cut 5 bases from V and 3 bases from J, with 14 bases between. Here the CDR3 reads CASSRGDTYTGELFF. As DNA, the CDR3 is TGTGCCAGCAGTCGGGGGGACACATACACCGGGGAGCTGTTTTTT. Filled out from reference TRBV9 and TRBJ2-2, the complete variable domain reads DSGVTQTPKHLITATGQRVTLRCSPRSGDLSVYWYQQSLDQGLQFLIQYYNGEERAKGNILERFSAQQFPDLHSELNLSSLELGDSALYFCASSRGDTYTGELFFGEGSRLTVL.

DNA for the CDR3: TGTGCCAGCAGTAGAAGCAATGAAAAACTGTTTTTT. The encoded protein is CASSRSNEKLFF. This chain joins TRBV28 and TRBJ1-4; unclear D gene. V dropped 5 bases and J dropped 5 bases, with 6 bases sitting between them. This CDR3 has 12 residues. The germline V gene encodes CDR1 MDHEN and CDR2 SYDVKM.

This chain joins TRBV28 and TRBJ1-2; TRBD1 is a possible D gene (5 bases). Per germline, CDR1 MDHEN and CDR2 SYDVKM. This CDR3 is 14 amino acids long. The V and J ends lost 10 bases and 4 bases respectively, with 19 bases between them. CDR3 sequence: CATKIWGRGYGYTF. The CDR3 coding sequence is TGTGCCACCAAAATTTGGGGCCGTGGCTATGGCTACACCTTC.

This chain connects TRBV30 to TRBJ2-5; D is unresolved. The CDR3 length is 13 residues. Trimming took off 0 bases at V and 7 bases at J, with 12 bases between the two ends. The germline gives CDR1 GTSNPN, CDR2 SVGIG (reference sequence). CDR3 DNA sequence: TGTGCCTGGAGTGTGAAACCCTCCGGGACCCAGTACTTC. As protein: CAWSVKPSGTQYF. The whole variable domain, remainder taken from reference TRBV30 and TRBJ2-5, is SQTIHQWPATLVQPVGSPLSLECTVEGTSNPNLYWYRQAAGRGLQLLFYSVGIGQISSEVPQNLSASRPQDRQFILSSKKLLLSDSGFYLCAWSVKPSGTQYFGPGTRLLVL.

This sequence joins TRBV6-2 or TRBV6-3 and TRBJ2-5; weak D call: TRBD2 (5 bases). Germline loops: CDR1 MNHEY, CDR2 SVGEGT. With 4 bases removed from V and 0 bases from J, the gap between germline ends came to 12 bases. CDR3 length equals 15 residues. CDR3 nucleotide sequence: TGTGCCAGCAGTTCTGCAGCGGCGAACCAAGAGACCCAGTACTTC. It encodes CASSSAAANQETQYF.

The chain links TRBV30 to TRBJ2-4, with D possibly being TRBD1 (5 bases). V was cut by 1 base and J by 0 bases, with 10 bases left in between. This CDR3 has 15 residues. CDR1 and CDR2 (germline): GTSNPN, SVGIG (reference sequence). CDR3 sequence (DNA): TGTGCCTGGAGTGGACAGTCGCTAGCCAAAAACATTCAGTACTTC. The encoded protein is CAWSGQSLAKNIQYF.

This clone was observed a single time. The V gene is TRBV7-6, the J gene TRBJ2-2; D uncertain. CDR1 SGHVS and CDR2 FNYEAQ come from the germline V gene. The CDR3 is 16 amino acids. The V end lost 2 bases, the J end lost 0 bases, and 10 bases lay between the germline ends. The CDR3 bases are TGTGCCAGCAGCTTATTCTCTCCCGCGAACACCGGGGAGCTGTTTTTT. It translates to CASSLFSPANTGELFF. Variable domain in full (rest from reference TRBV7-6 and TRBJ2-2): GAGVSQSPRYKVTKRGQDVALRCDPISGHVSLYWYRQALGQGPEFLTYFNYEAQQDKSGLPNDRFSAERPEGSISTLTIQRTEQRDSAMYRCASSLFSPANTGELFFGEGSRLTVL.

DNA of the CDR3: TGTGCATTCGAGGGGGACTCTGGGGCCAACGTCCTGACTTTC. It codes for CAFEGDSGANVLTF. This rearrangement joins TRBV30 to TRBJ2-6; D is perhaps TRBD1 (6 bases). The CDR3 is 14 amino acids. Germline V gives CDR1 GTSNPN, CDR2 SVGIG (reference sequence).

The table lists this clone with a count of one. This sample includes further DNA sequences coding for the same CDR3. This rearrangement joins TRBV2 to TRBJ1-5; 7 bases align to TRBD1. J lost 2 bases, V lost 8 bases, and 3 bases had no gene match. Per the germline V gene, CDR1 is SNHLY and CDR2 is FYNNEI. This CDR3 has 13 amino acids. CDR3 nucleotide sequence: TGTGCCAGCGGTGGGACAGGCAATCAGCCCCAGCATTTT. The encoded protein is CASGGTGNQPQHF.

V gene TRBV6-5 combines with J gene TRBJ2-7, with 7 bases aligning to TRBD2. Germline CDR1 and CDR2: MNHEY and SVGAGI. This CDR3 has 15 residues. J was trimmed by 4 bases and V by 0 bases; bases with no gene match: 6. CDR3 coding DNA: TGTGCCAGCAGTTACTCAACCAACGGGGGGTACGAGCAGTACTTC. This translates into CASSYSTNGGYEQYF.

The rearrangement uses TRBV27 and TRBJ1-2; D gene ambiguous. This CDR3 region has 14 residues. V was cut by 5 bases and J by 1 base, with 11 bases left in between. Germline V gene sequence: CDR1 MNHEY, CDR2 SMNVEV (reference sequence). The CDR3 spells CASSPLSINYGYTF. CDR3 DNA: TGTGCCAGCAGTCCCCTCAGTATTAACTATGGCTACACCTTC.

This clone was seen only once. The same CDR3 is also encoded by other DNA sequences in this sample. The chain links TRBV3-1 (or the pseudogene TRBV3-2) to TRBJ2-5; TRBD2 matches at 12 bases. The length of the CDR3 is 15 residues. Germline CDR1 is LGHDT and CDR2 is YNNKEL (reference sequence). Unmatched junction bases numbered 5, after V lost 8 bases and J lost 1 base. The CDR3 region is CASLLAGGPQETQYF. The CDR3 nucleotides are TGTGCCAGCCTACTAGCGGGGGGCCCCCAAGAGACCCAGTACTTC.

This chain connects TRBV6-5 to TRBJ1-2; D remains unclear. V lost 2 bases and J lost 0, with 7 bases in between. The CDR3 is made up of 14 amino acids. The V gene's germline CDR1 is MNHEY and CDR2 SVGAGI. In DNA, the CDR3 is TGTGCCAGCAGTTACGGAGCAGCTAACTATGGCTACACCTTC. Encoded protein: CASSYGAANYGYTF.

The chain couples TRBV12-5 to TRBJ2-2; D unresolved. The germline V gene encodes CDR1 LGHNT and CDR2 FRNRAP. Trimming removed 6 bases from V and 0 bases from J, with 11 bases in between. The CDR3 totals 15 residues. The CDR3 here is CASGRKAANTGELFF. CDR3 DNA: TGTGCTAGTGGCCGCAAGGCGGCGAACACCGGGGAGCTGTTTTTT.